This T cell receptor (beta chain) was captured in a study of OX40 agonist ivuxolimab in advanced cancers. As for the study more broadly: Ivuxolimab was an agonistic, fully human IgG2 monoclonal antibody directed against OX40 (CD134), a costimulatory receptor. Intravenous ivuxolimab was administered to patients every 2 weeks at six dose levels: 0.01, 0.1, 0.3, 1.5, 3 and 10 mg/kg. Among the approximately 50 dose-escalation patients, around 20 had hepatocellular carcinoma, approximately 15 melanoma, 9 renal cell carcinoma and 9 head and neck cancer. A male proportion of 82.7% and a mean age of 60 years, ranging from about 23 to 90, were recorded for the dose-escalation cohort. Prior anti-PD-1, anti-PD-L1 or anti-CTLA-4 therapy was permitted, and checkpoint inhibitors had been received by roughly 40% of dose-escalation patients. Three dose-escalation patients achieved partial responses, one with hepatocellular carcinoma and two with cutaneous melanoma. The point of sequencing TCRbeta in the periphery was to test whether ivuxolimab changed TCR sequence diversity and drove clonal T-cell expansion. The paper covers the monotherapy dose-escalation part of the phase I ivuxolimab trial, which included N of about 50 patients. On the study overall, not on this receptor specifically: On average, CD8+ T cells showed more expanded clones than CD4+ T cells after ivuxolimab. In the 0.1-3.0 mg/kg groups, partial responders were among the patients with the lowest normalized peripheral clonal expansion, particularly in CD8+ T cells. The antigen specificity of the clonally expanded peripheral T cells was not determined. Low levels of normalized T-cell clonal expansion were also seen in some nonresponding patients. At doses of 0.1 to 3.0 mg/kg, clonal expansion of both CD4+ and CD8+ T cells in blood was seen between baseline and week 6.

From the cysteine up to the phenylalanine, the CDR3 has a length of 16 residues. The read is trimmed to its CDR3 DNA, 48 bases read in frame from base 1. Looking up the germline V gene yields CDR1 SGHRS and CDR2 YFSETQ. The junction shows trimming of 4 bases on V and 5 bases on J, and the gene matches do not reach 11 bases of it. Comments on this clone: Its antigen has not been determined. No base quality information exists; no much larger clone differs at one position.

Genomic DNA was extracted from sorted cells for sequencing of the TCRbeta CDR3 region. The immunoSEQ Assay was used to sequence the TCRbeta CDR3 regions. The immuneACCESS repertoire file appears here via TCRdb, limited to in-frame rearrangements. These files lack a portion of the clones; in checked studies, under half of the deficit traces to unresolved V genes, and the cause of the others is not known. This sample lists tens of thousands of clones; roughly 85% were detected once. The ten biggest clones cover about 3.8% of the sample. The trial excluded patients who had a history of autoimmune disease or were on systemic immunosuppression. Peripheral blood for TCR sequencing was collected from all dose cohorts at baseline, on cycle 4 day 1, and on cycle 7 day 1. The samples were taken from a phase I, first-in-human, multicenter, open-label dose-escalation trial of ivuxolimab. Adults with locally advanced or metastatic melanoma, renal cell, hepatocellular, or head and neck squamous cell carcinoma were enrolled in the trial. Before TCR sequencing, CD4+ T cells and CD8+ T cells from peripheral blood were sorted into separate populations.

The receptor was isolated from an adult with an advanced solid tumor such as melanoma, head and neck, liver or kidney cancer. Sequencing used CD4+ or CD8+ T cells sorted from blood, obtained in a trial of the OX40 agonist ivuxolimab. The chain uses TRBV5-1 and TRBJ2-5; 10 bases in the junction line up with TRBD2. The sequence in DNA is TGCGCCAGCAGCGGTTCTCTAGCGGGAGTTAGGGAGACCCAGTACTTC. Its protein reads: CASSGSLAGVRETQYF.